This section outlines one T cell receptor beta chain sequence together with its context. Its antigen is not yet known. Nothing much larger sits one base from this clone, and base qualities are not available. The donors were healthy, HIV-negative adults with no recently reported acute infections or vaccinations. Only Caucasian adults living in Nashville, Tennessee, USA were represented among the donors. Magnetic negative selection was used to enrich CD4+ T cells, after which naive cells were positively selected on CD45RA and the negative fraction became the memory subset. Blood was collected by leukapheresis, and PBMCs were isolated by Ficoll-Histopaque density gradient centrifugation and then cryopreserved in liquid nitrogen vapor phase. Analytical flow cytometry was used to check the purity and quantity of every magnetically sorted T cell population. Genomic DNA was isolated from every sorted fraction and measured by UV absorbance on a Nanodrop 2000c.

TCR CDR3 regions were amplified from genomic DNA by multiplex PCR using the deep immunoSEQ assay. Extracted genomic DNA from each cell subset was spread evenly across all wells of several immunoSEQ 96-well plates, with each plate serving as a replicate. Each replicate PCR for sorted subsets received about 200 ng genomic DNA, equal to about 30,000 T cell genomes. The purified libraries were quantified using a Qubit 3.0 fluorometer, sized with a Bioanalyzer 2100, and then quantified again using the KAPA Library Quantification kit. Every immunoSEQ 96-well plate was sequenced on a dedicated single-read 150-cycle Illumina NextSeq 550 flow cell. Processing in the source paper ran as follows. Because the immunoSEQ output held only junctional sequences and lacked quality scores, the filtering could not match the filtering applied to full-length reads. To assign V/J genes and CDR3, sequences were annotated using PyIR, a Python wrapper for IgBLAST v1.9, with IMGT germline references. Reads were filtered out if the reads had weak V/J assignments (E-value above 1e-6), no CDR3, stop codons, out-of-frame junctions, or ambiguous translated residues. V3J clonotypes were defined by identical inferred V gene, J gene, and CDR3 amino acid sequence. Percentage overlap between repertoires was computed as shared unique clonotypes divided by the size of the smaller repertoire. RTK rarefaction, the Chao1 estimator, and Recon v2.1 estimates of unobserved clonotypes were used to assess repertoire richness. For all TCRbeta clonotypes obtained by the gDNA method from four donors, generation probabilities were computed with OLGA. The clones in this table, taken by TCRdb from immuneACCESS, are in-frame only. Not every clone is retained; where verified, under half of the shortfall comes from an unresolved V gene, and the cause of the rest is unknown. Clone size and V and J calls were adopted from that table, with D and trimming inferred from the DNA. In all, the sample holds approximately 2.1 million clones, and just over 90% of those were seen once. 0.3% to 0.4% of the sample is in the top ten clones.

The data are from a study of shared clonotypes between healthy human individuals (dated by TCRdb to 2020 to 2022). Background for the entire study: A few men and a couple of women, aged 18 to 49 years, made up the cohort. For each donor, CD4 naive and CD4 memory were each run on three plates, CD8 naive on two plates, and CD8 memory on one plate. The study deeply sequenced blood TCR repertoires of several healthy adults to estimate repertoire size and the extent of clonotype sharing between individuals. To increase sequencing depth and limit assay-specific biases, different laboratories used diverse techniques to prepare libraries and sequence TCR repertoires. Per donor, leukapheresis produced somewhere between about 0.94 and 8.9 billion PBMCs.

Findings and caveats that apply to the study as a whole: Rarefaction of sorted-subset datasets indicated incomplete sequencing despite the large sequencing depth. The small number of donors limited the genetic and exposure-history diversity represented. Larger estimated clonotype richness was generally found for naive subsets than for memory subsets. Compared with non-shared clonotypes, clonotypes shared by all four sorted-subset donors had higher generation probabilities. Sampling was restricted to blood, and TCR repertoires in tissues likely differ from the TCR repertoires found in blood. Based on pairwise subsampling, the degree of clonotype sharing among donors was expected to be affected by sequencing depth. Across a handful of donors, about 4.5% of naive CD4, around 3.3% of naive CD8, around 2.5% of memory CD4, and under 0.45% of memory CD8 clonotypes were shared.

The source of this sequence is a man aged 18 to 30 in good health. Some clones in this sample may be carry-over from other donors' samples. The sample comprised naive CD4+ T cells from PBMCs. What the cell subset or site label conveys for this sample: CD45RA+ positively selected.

The nucleotides are TGTGCCAGCAGTTTAGAGGGCCCATACGAAGCTTTCTTT. This encodes CASSLEGPYEAFF. The V gene is TRBV28 and the J gene is TRBJ1-1, with the D gene not clear enough to name. At the junction V is shortened by 2 bases and J by 8 bases, with 12 bases in between. Taken from the germline V gene, the CDR1 and CDR2 loops are MDHEN and SYDVKM. Counted from cysteine to phenylalanine, this CDR3 has 13 amino acids. Solely the CDR3 DNA is kept, with 39 bases framed from the first base.